The next 15 T cell receptor beta chains were all read from a single sample in a study of blood T cell repertoires in COVID-19. TCRdb's table, derived via immunoSEQ multiplex PCR, lists solely in-frame clones and lacks some. The sample shows 150,000 to 250,000 clones, approximately 82% of them seen only once. The sample comprised peripheral blood. These receptors were taken from a human donor with acute or convalescent COVID-19. The donor label of this sample is uncertain.

The rearrangement uses TRBV28 and TRBJ2-1; 10 positions match TRBD2. The length of the CDR3 is 16 residues. Losses at the gene ends were 6 bases for V and 4 bases for J; bases not matched to a gene: 9. CDR1 MDHEN and CDR2 SYDVKM come from the germline V gene. The CDR3 region is CASSWGTSGTYNEQFF. In DNA, the CDR3 is TGTGCCAGCAGCTGGGGAACTAGCGGGACTTACAATGAGCAGTTCTTC.

This chain joins TRBV11-2 and TRBJ1-6; D might be TRBD1 (6 bases). Looked up from germline, CDR1 is SGHAT and CDR2 is FQNNGV. With 0 bases removed from V and 10 bases from J, the gap between germline ends came to 7 bases. The CDR3 runs 13 residues. CDR3 amino acids: CASSLEGASPLHF. CDR3 DNA: TGTGCCAGCAGCTTAGAGGGGGCCTCACCCCTCCACTTT.

The chain is built from TRBV5-6 and TRBJ2-7; D gene unclear. Germline lookup yields CDR1 SGHDT and CDR2 YYEEEE. Trimming took 0 bases from V and 0 from J, leaving 7 bases between them. CDR3 length equals 14 residues. The CDR3 region is CASSLGRSSYEQYF. The DNA of the CDR3 is TGTGCCAGCAGCTTGGGCAGAAGCTCCTACGAGCAGTACTTC.

The chain carries TRBV7-9 and TRBJ1-1; D unresolved. The germline V and J ends were trimmed by 5 bases and 2 bases, with 18 bases remaining between them. The V gene's germline CDR1 is SEHNR and CDR2 FQNEAQ (reference sequence). The CDR3 has 16 amino acids. The CDR3 sequence is CASSPPKRATNTEAFF. As DNA, the CDR3 is TGTGCCAGCAGCCCCCCCAAGCGGGCCACCAACACTGAAGCTTTCTTT.

The J gene is TRBJ2-5, the V gene TRBV6-1; 10 bases map to TRBD2. V lost 5 bases, J lost 7 bases, and 10 bases stayed unmatched. This CDR3 is built from 15 residues. CDR1 is MNHNS, CDR2 SASEGT, per germline. CDR3 region: CASSFLAGALGTQYF. CDR3 DNA sequence: TGTGCCAGCAGTTTCCTAGCGGGAGCCCTCGGGACCCAGTACTTC.

The V gene is TRBV21-1, the J gene TRBJ2-5; the table's D call TRBD1 went unverified against the DNA. TRBV21-1 is a listed pseudogene. The CDR3 sequence is 16 residues long. CDR3 amino acids: CASSKDPAPGDETQYF. In DNA form, the CDR3 reads TGTGCCAGCAGCAAAGATCCCGCGCCAGGTGACGAGACCCAGTACTTC.

This rearrangement joins TRBV27 to TRBJ1-6; D not resolved. Trimming cost V 0 bases and J 8 bases, with 8 bases left between them. The CDR3 has 14 residues. Per the germline V gene, CDR1 is MNHEY and CDR2 is SMNVEV (reference sequence). The CDR3 loop is CASSLSGRDSPLHF. The CDR3 DNA is TGTGCCAGCAGTTTATCGGGGAGGGATTCACCCCTCCACTTT.

The chain couples TRBV7-9 to TRBJ2-5; possibly TRBD1 for D (6 bases). V lost 2 bases to trimming and J lost 4 bases, with 11 bases between them. The germline CDR1 and CDR2 sequences are SEHNR and FQNEAQ (reference sequence). The CDR3 contains 14 residues. The CDR3 DNA reads as TGTGCCAGCAGCTTATCTTTAGGGGGAGAGACCCAGTACTTC. It codes for CASSLSLGGETQYF.

CDR3 residues: CASSIRNRASNQPQHF. The DNA of the CDR3 is TGTGCCAGTAGTATAAGGAACAGGGCAAGCAATCAGCCCCAGCATTTT. The chain has TRBV19 and TRBJ1-5, with D perhaps matching TRBD1 (6 bases). The CDR3 length is 16 residues. The germline V gene has CDR1 LNHDA and CDR2 SQIVND (reference sequence). Deletions cut 2 bases from V and 1 base from J, with 12 bases between.

The rearrangement links TRBV9 to TRBJ1-3; D possibly corresponds to TRBD1 (5 bases). The CDR3 covers 18 residues. Germline V gene lookup returns CDR1 SGDLS and CDR2 YYNGEE. The V end was cut by 5 bases, the J end by 0 bases, with 21 bases between. The chain's CDR3 is CASSPGEGRRLSGNTIYF. CDR3 nucleotides: TGTGCCAGCAGTCCGGGGGAGGGGAGGAGGCTCTCTGGAAACACCATATATTTT.

The chain has TRBV5-6 and TRBJ2-1, with a possible D match to TRBD2 (5 bases). The CDR3 runs to 16 residues. Germline V gives CDR1 SGHDT, CDR2 YYEEEE. V was clipped by 4 bases and J by 0 bases, with 14 bases between them. CDR3 loop: CASSLRTLSSYNEQFF. CDR3 DNA: TGTGCCAGCAGCCTTCGGACTCTGAGCTCCTACAATGAGCAGTTCTTC.

The CDR3 region is CSATSGEGGWAETQYF. The CDR3 DNA reads as TGCAGCGCGACTAGCGGGGAAGGAGGATGGGCTGAGACCCAGTACTTC. The chain recombines TRBV29-1 with TRBJ2-5, with 11 bases lining up with TRBD2. This CDR3 is built from 16 residues. The junction had 15 bases not matched to a gene; V was cut back by 7 bases and J by 5 bases. In germline, CDR1 is SQVTM, CDR2 ANQGSEA.

As for this clone: The germline gene is not matched at one end of the junction; a read error may be the cause. This sequence joins TRBV28 and TRBJ1-5; perhaps TRBD1 as D (5 bases). This CDR3 has 13 amino acids. From germline, CDR1 is MDHEN and CDR2 SYDVKM. The CDR3 DNA reads as TGTGCCAGCAGTTACAGGATCGATCATCCCCAGCATTTT. This translates into CASSYRIDHPQHF.

The rearrangement uses TRBV7-6 and TRBJ1-1; 9 bases are shared with TRBD1. V trimming: 4 bases; J trimming: 6 bases; junction bases outside the gene matches: 12. Germline V CDR1 and CDR2: SGHVS, FNYEAQ. CDR3 length equals 16 residues. The CDR3 bases are TGTGCCAGCAGCTACAATCCCGGACAGGGGAGATCTGAAGCTTTCTTT. Residues: CASSYNPGQGRSEAFF.

This clone occurred once. The CDR3 sequence is CASSPQRTSGTTYEQYF. CDR3 sequence (DNA): TGTGCCAGCTCACCACAGAGGACTAGCGGGACCACCTACGAGCAGTACTTC. V usage is TRBV18 and J usage is TRBJ2-7, with 12 bases fitting TRBD2. The germline V gene has CDR1 KGHSH and CDR2 LQKENI. V lost 1 base to trimming and J lost 2 bases; unmatched junction nucleotides: 6. This CDR3 contains 17 residues. Combining the CDR3 with reference TRBV18 and TRBJ2-7 gives the whole variable domain NAGVMQNPRHLVRRRGQEARLRCSPMKGHSHVYWYRQLPEEGLKFMVYLQKENIIDESGMPKERFSAEFPKEGPSILRIQQVVRGDSAAYFCASSPQRTSGTTYEQYFGPGTRLTVT.